These 19 T cell receptor beta chains were all obtained from the same sample, sequenced in a study of blood T cell repertoires in COVID-19. Profiling relied on immunoSEQ multiplex PCR, and the TCRdb table lists in-frame clones only, not all of them. Among 200,000 to 250,000 clones listed, 70% to 85% were seen once. The material sequenced was PBMCs or T cells enriched from blood (not recorded which). These receptors all stem from a woman aged 60-75 years who had recovered from COVID-19.

The chain employs TRBV3-1 (or the pseudogene TRBV3-2) and TRBJ2-7; TRBD2 aligns across 8 bases. The J segment lost 7 bases and the V segment lost 3 bases, leaving 11 bases of the junction unmatched. The germline CDR1 and CDR2 sequences are LGHDT and YNNKEL (reference sequence). This CDR3 contains 15 residues. CDR3 sequence: CASSHTSGGEREQYF. CDR3 bases: TGTGCCAGCAGCCACACGAGCGGGGGAGAGCGGGAGCAGTACTTC.

CDR3 nucleotide sequence: TGTGCCAGCAGCTTGGGGAACAGGGCTGGTATTTTCGAGCAGTACTTC. This sequence encodes CASSLGNRAGIFEQYF. The V call is TRBV5-6, the J call TRBJ2-7; D is perhaps TRBD1 (6 bases). V shed 0 bases and J shed 6 bases, with 19 bases lying between them. This CDR3 comprises 16 residues. Germline V gene sequence: CDR1 SGHDT, CDR2 YYEEEE.

The chain has TRBV30 and TRBJ1-2; D not certain. V was trimmed by 4 bases and J by 0 bases, leaving 12 bases between them. The germline gives CDR1 GTSNPN, CDR2 SVGIG (reference sequence). The CDR3 is 14 residues long. The CDR3 is CAWTSRFSNYGYTF. The CDR3 DNA sequence: TGTGCCTGGACCTCCAGGTTCTCTAACTATGGCTACACCTTC.

The gene calls are TRBV12-5 and TRBJ2-1, with 7 bases lining up with TRBD2. CDR1 LGHNT and CDR2 FRNRAP come from the germline V gene. The V gene end was trimmed by 7 bases and the J gene end by 4 bases; junction bases not matched to a gene: 7. This CDR3 comprises 14 residues. The CDR3 DNA follows: TGTGCTAGTGTCCCTAGCGGTTCTTACAATGAGCAGTTCTTC. Amino acid sequence: CASVPSGSYNEQFF.

This clone occurred once. This sample includes further DNA sequences coding for the same CDR3. The rearrangement links TRBV4-2 to TRBJ1-2; D ambiguous. The CDR3 loop spans 13 amino acids. Trimming cost V 0 bases and J 5 bases, with 7 bases left between them. Germline V gene lookup returns CDR1 LGHNA and CDR2 YNFKEQ. CDR3 DNA: TGTGCCAGCAGCCAAGAGGGAGGTTATGGCTACACCTTC. This gives the protein CASSQEGGYGYTF.

The chain couples TRBV7-8 to TRBJ1-6; 7 nucleotides match TRBD1. The germline V gene has CDR1 SGHVS and CDR2 FQNEAQ. The J segment lost 1 base and the V segment lost 5 bases, leaving 8 bases of the junction unmatched. The CDR3 runs 17 residues. CDR3 sequence: CASSRGGGGSYNSPLHF. The CDR3 DNA reads TGTGCCAGCAGCCGAGGAGGGGGCGGGTCCTATAATTCACCCCTCCACTTT.

This clone has a single count. The gene calls are TRBV5-6 and TRBJ2-7, with 7 positions matching TRBD2. The CDR3 runs 15 residues. V was pared by 4 bases and J by 6 bases, with 13 bases of the junction left unmatched. Per germline, CDR1 SGHDT and CDR2 YYEEEE. The CDR3 here is CASSPRGAGALEQYF. The CDR3 nucleotides are TGTGCCAGCAGCCCCCGGGGTGCGGGAGCCCTCGAGCAGTACTTC. Looking up the rest from reference TRBV5-6 and TRBJ2-7 gives the full variable domain: DAGVTQSPTHLIKTRGQQVTLRCSPKSGHDTVSWYQQALGQGPQFIFQYYEEEERQRGNFPDRFSGHQFPNYSSELNVNALLLGDSALYLCASSPRGAGALEQYFGPGTRLTVT.

In this sample, this clone turned up a few times. This sequence joins TRBV11-2 and TRBJ1-1; D unclear. This CDR3 comprises 11 residues. Trimming pared 5 bases from V and 4 bases from J, leaving 5 bases between. Germline lookup yields CDR1 SGHAT and CDR2 FQNNGV. CDR3 loop: CASSEPTEAFF. The CDR3 coding sequence is TGTGCCAGCAGCGAGCCCACTGAAGCTTTCTTT.

V and J are TRBV9 and TRBJ1-2; D might be TRBD1 (6 bases). This CDR3 spans 15 amino acids. Germline CDR1 and CDR2: SGDLS and YYNGEE. The V end was cut by 3 bases, the J end by 2 bases, with 14 bases between. The chain's CDR3 is CASSANYRANYGYTF. CDR3 coding DNA: TGTGCCAGCAGCGCGAACTACAGGGCCAACTATGGCTACACCTTC.

V gene TRBV7-8 combines with J gene TRBJ2-7, with 8 bases lining up with TRBD2. Losses at the gene ends were 5 bases for V and 3 bases for J; bases not matched to a gene: 9. CDR1 is SGHVS and CDR2 is FQNEAQ in the germline V gene. The CDR3 length is 15 residues. CDR3 bases: TGTGCCAGCAGCCAATATAGCGGGAAGAGCTACGAGCAGTACTTC. Translated: CASSQYSGKSYEQYF.

The CDR3 DNA reads TGTGCCAGCAGAGGCACTGGCGGCGAGCAGTACTTC. It is translated as CASRGTGGEQYF. The chain combines TRBV28 with TRBJ2-7; D unclear. The CDR3 has 12 residues. V lost 6 bases and J lost 6, with 12 bases in between. Germline CDR1 and CDR2: MDHEN and SYDVKM.

The CDR3 coding sequence is TGCGCCAGCAGCCAAGATAGGAGGGCGTACCGGGGATCGGGAAACACCATATATTTT. Protein: CASSQDRRAYRGSGNTIYF. This chain joins TRBV4-1 and TRBJ1-3; no clear D gene. The CDR3 totals 19 residues. CDR1 is MGHRA and CDR2 is YSYEKL in the germline V gene. Between the trimmed V and J ends, which lost 0 bases and 4 bases, there was a span of 22 bases.

The rearrangement links TRBV29-1 to TRBJ2-7; 7 nucleotides align to TRBD1. The CDR3 sequence is 15 residues long. Germline CDR1 SQVTM, CDR2 ANQGSEA. Unmatched junction bases numbered 8, after V lost 0 bases and J lost 3 bases. DNA for the CDR3: TGCAGCGTTGAAGAAGGCAGGGGGTCCGTCTACGAGCAGTACTTC. Encoded protein: CSVEEGRGSVYEQYF.

This chain links TRBV5-4 with TRBJ2-7, with 10 nucleotides matching TRBD2. This CDR3 comprises 14 residues. Germline CDR1 reads SGHNT; CDR2 reads YYREEE (reference sequence). Trimming cost V 5 bases and J 7 bases; bases outside gene matches: 9. CDR3 residues: CASRSAGGQGEQYF. CDR3 DNA sequence: TGTGCCAGCAGGTCAGCGGGAGGGCAAGGGGAGCAGTACTTC.

The genes are TRBV11-2 and TRBJ2-5; TRBD2 agrees at 14 bases. V shed 5 bases and J 4 bases; nucleotides not matched to a gene: 15. The CDR3 sequence is 19 residues long. CDR1 is SGHAT, CDR2 FQNNGV, per germline. The CDR3 region has the DNA TGTGCCAGCAGCCACCCAATACCGACTAGCGGGAGGGCCCCAGAGACCCAGTACTTC. This translates into CASSHPIPTSGRAPETQYF.

At least ten counts were recorded for this clone. The genes are TRBV6-1 and TRBJ1-3; TRBD1 is a possible D gene (5 bases). CDR1 and CDR2 (germline): MNHNS, SASEGT. V was trimmed by 4 bases and J by 0 bases, leaving 13 bases between them. The CDR3 spans 16 residues. CDR3: CASSARSGGSGNTIYF. The DNA for the CDR3 is TGTGCCAGCAGTGCGCGATCGGGGGGCTCTGGAAACACCATATATTTT.

This clone has more than one count but fewer than ten. The V gene is TRBV12-3 or TRBV12-4, the J gene TRBJ1-5; D might be TRBD1 (5 bases). V gave up 6 bases and J gave up 3 bases, with 9 bases separating them. The CDR3 is 13 residues long. CDR3 residues: CASSGDYNQPQHF. As DNA, the CDR3 is TGTGCCAGCAGCGGGGACTACAATCAGCCCCAGCATTTT.

This chain joins TRBV9 and TRBJ2-7; TRBD1 is a possible D gene (5 bases). Per the germline V gene, CDR1 is SGDLS and CDR2 is YYNGEE. This CDR3 is 15 amino acids long. Trimming left V 0 bases short and J 5 bases short, with 15 bases between. The CDR3: CASSVGGWISDEQYF. CDR3 nucleotide sequence: TGTGCCAGCAGCGTAGGGGGCTGGATTTCAGACGAGCAGTACTTC.

J is TRBJ1-3 and V is TRBV5-1, with 8 bases aligning to TRBD1. The CDR3 is 16 residues long. J was trimmed by 4 bases and V by 2 bases; bases with no gene match: 8. The germline CDR1 and CDR2 sequences are SGHRS and YFSETQ. The CDR3: CASSFGTQGAGNTIYF. The CDR3 DNA reads TGCGCCAGCAGCTTTGGGACCCAGGGGGCCGGAAACACCATATATTTT.